The TCR beta chain described here comes from a study of immune characterization of retroperitoneal liposarcoma. Each CDR3 protein is one row after TCRdb ran MiXCR on the PCR reads. The table includes more than 1,500 distinct CDR3 sequences, about 45% detected once. The CDR3 sequence is 16 residues long. Germline CDR1 and CDR2: MNHNS and SASEGT. V trimming: 3 bases; J trimming: 2 bases; junction bases outside the gene matches: 4. The sample taken for sequencing was tumor tissue. The chain couples TRBV6-1 to TRBJ2-1; 10 nucleotides align to TRBD2. The clonotype originates from a female donor with retroperitoneal liposarcoma. CDR3 nucleotide sequence: TGTGCCAGCAGTGACTCGAGCGGGGGGGCCTACAATGAGCAGTTCTTC. Translating it yields CASSDSSGGAYNEQFF.